Following are 19 T cell receptor beta chains from one sample sequenced in a study of shared clonotypes between healthy human individuals. Measured with immunoSEQ multiplex PCR; TCRdb has only the in-frame clones, and not every one. The sample has 2 million to 3 million clones, approximately 94% seen once; the top ten hold around 0.4%. The specimen was naive CD4+ T cells from PBMCs. As to subset: CD45RA+ positively selected. All receptors come from a man aged 18-30 years in good health. Some clones in this sample may be carry-over from other donors' samples.

The chain carries TRBV5-6 and TRBJ2-7; D might be TRBD1 (5 bases). The CDR3 covers 12 residues. V lost 2 bases, J lost 2 bases, and 5 bases lay in between. Germline V gene data show CDR1 as SGHDT and CDR2 as YYEEEE. The CDR3 loop is CASSLGAYEQYF. Written as DNA, the CDR3 is TGTGCCAGCAGCTTAGGGGCCTACGAGCAGTACTTC.

J is TRBJ2-3 and V is TRBV19; D possibly corresponds to TRBD2 (5 bases). The CDR3 is made up of 12 amino acids. V dropped 9 bases and J dropped 7 bases, with 14 bases sitting between them. CDR1 and CDR2 (germline): LNHDA, SQIVND (reference sequence). DNA for the CDR3: TGTGCCAGCGCTAGCAGGCGAAATACGCAGTATTTT. It specifies CASASRRNTQYF.

This chain links TRBV15 with TRBJ1-4; 7 bases are shared with TRBD1. The CDR3 runs to 16 residues. Germline V gene sequence: CDR1 LNHNV, CDR2 YYDKDF (reference sequence). The V gene end was trimmed by 5 bases and the J gene end by 8 bases; junction bases not matched to a gene: 14. CDR3 loop: CATSRNPTGLGEKLFF. The CDR3 DNA is TGTGCCACCAGCCGAAATCCGACAGGGCTTGGGGAAAAACTGTTTTTT.

The sample holds one count of this clone. The CDR3 bases are TGTGCCAGCAGCTTAGCTGTCAGGGGGCGGTCTCAGGTAGAGCAGTACTTC. Residues: CASSLAVRGRSQVEQYF. The V gene is TRBV7-2, the J gene TRBJ2-7; TRBD1 matches 8 bases. Trimming at V came to 0 bases and at J to 7 bases, leaving 14 bases not matched to a gene. CDR3 length equals 17 residues. Per the germline V gene, CDR1 is SGHTA and CDR2 is FQGNSA.

J is TRBJ1-5 and V is TRBV5-4; TRBD1 is a possible D gene (5 bases). This CDR3 has 15 residues. Germline lookup yields CDR1 SGHNT and CDR2 YYREEE (reference sequence). Trimming removed 9 bases from V and 5 bases from J, with 21 bases in between. The CDR3: CATPRGGGTDQPQHF. The DNA of the CDR3 is TGTGCCACCCCCCGGGGCGGGGGGACGGATCAGCCCCAGCATTTT.

This clone occurred once. This chain joins TRBV7-2 and TRBJ2-7; 12 bases match TRBD1. Germline V gene lookup returns CDR1 SGHTA and CDR2 FQGNSA. V was pared by 5 bases and J by 6 bases, with 17 bases of the junction left unmatched. This CDR3 is built from 18 residues. The chain's CDR3 is CASSPIYQSGTGGGEQYF. CDR3 nucleotide sequence: TGTGCCAGCAGCCCCATCTATCAATCCGGGACAGGGGGCGGCGAGCAGTACTTC.

The V call is TRBV2, the J call TRBJ2-7; TRBD2 matches 8 bases. This CDR3 has 14 amino acids. The junction had 8 bases not matched to a gene; V was cut back by 6 bases and J by 4 bases. Germline values: CDR1 SNHLY, CDR2 FYNNEI. CDR3 DNA sequence: TGTGCCAGCAGGTGGACTAGCCATGCTTACGAGCAGTACTTC. Translated, it gives CASRWTSHAYEQYF.

The genes are TRBV4-2 and TRBJ2-1; 7 nucleotides agree with TRBD2. The CDR3 spans 17 residues. Germline loops: CDR1 LGHNA, CDR2 YNFKEQ. V shed 0 bases, J shed 6 bases, and the junction held 11 bases outside the gene matches. The DNA for the CDR3 is TGTGCCAGCAGCCAAGATCGAGGTGGGAGGGCCGGCAATGAGCAGTTCTTC. This gives the protein CASSQDRGGRAGNEQFF.

The chain joins TRBV27 to TRBJ1-2; 8 bases are a match to TRBD1. Losses at the gene ends were 6 bases for V and 7 bases for J; bases not matched to a gene: 7. The CDR3 is made up of 13 amino acids. Germline V gene lookup returns CDR1 MNHEY and CDR2 SMNVEV (reference sequence). Here the CDR3 reads CASRIDRGSGYTF. The CDR3 DNA follows: TGTGCCAGCAGGATAGACAGGGGATCTGGCTACACCTTC.

In DNA form, the CDR3 reads TGTGCCAGCAGCTCGAACAGGGAGCGATCTAATGAAAAACTGTTTTTT. Amino acid sequence: CASSSNRERSNEKLFF. The chain recombines TRBV7-9 with TRBJ1-4, with a possible D match to TRBD1 (6 bases). V was clipped by 4 bases and J by 3 bases, with 15 bases between them. The CDR3 is 16 residues long. The germline CDR1 and CDR2 sequences are SEHNR and FQNEAQ (reference sequence).

The chain employs TRBV6-6 and TRBJ1-1; D might be TRBD1 (5 bases). The germline gives CDR1 MNHNY, CDR2 SVGAGI (reference sequence). The germline V and J ends were trimmed by 0 bases and 1 base, with 9 bases remaining between them. CDR3 length: 15 amino acids. Written as DNA, the CDR3 is TGTGCCAGCAGTTACTCGGAACAGGCGAACACTGAAGCTTTCTTT. Protein sequence: CASSYSEQANTEAFF.

The chain links TRBV2 to TRBJ2-1; 7 bases map to TRBD1. This CDR3 comprises 14 residues. Germline V gene data show CDR1 as SNHLY and CDR2 as FYNNEI. V was clipped by 2 bases and J by 6 bases; unmatched bases: 4. The CDR3 protein is CASSENRGGNEQFF. In nucleotides, the CDR3 is TGTGCCAGCAGTGAAAACAGGGGCGGCAATGAGCAGTTCTTC.

Only one count was recorded for this clone. The rearrangement links TRBV19 to TRBJ1-2; D may be TRBD1 (5 bases). V lost 7 bases and J 3 bases, leaving 15 bases between the germline ends. Germline CDR1 and CDR2: LNHDA and SQIVND (reference sequence). The CDR3 runs 14 residues. In DNA, the CDR3 is TGTGCCAGTACGGAGAGGGGTATGCACTATGGCTACACCTTC. Protein sequence: CASTERGMHYGYTF.

CDR3 sequence: CAWRYRGRFQTNEKLFF. CDR3 in DNA: TGTGCCTGGAGGTATAGGGGCCGCTTTCAGACTAATGAAAAACTGTTTTTT. The chain joins TRBV30 to TRBJ1-4; D possibly corresponds to TRBD1 (5 bases). V was trimmed by 3 bases and J by 2 bases, leaving 19 bases between them. The CDR3 is made up of 17 amino acids. CDR1 and CDR2 (germline): GTSNPN, SVGIG (reference sequence).

This chain joins TRBV5-1 and TRBJ1-5; the D gene is possibly TRBD1 (5 bases). Germline V CDR1 and CDR2: SGHRS, YFSETQ. This CDR3 is built from 15 residues. The germline V and J ends were trimmed by 0 bases and 3 bases, with 10 bases remaining between them. Written as DNA, the CDR3 is TGCGCCAGCAGCTTGGACCCGGGGGTCAATCAGCCCCAGCATTTT. Translation: CASSLDPGVNQPQHF.

The rearrangement joins TRBV7-9 to TRBJ1-1, with a possible D match to TRBD1 (5 bases). The CDR3 sequence is 15 residues long. Trimming cost V 1 base and J 1 base, with 10 bases left between them. Germline loops: CDR1 SEHNR, CDR2 FQNEAQ (reference sequence). CDR3 bases: TGTGCCAGCAGCTTAGAGGGGTTCCGGAACACTGAAGCTTTCTTT. This codes for CASSLEGFRNTEAFF.

This chain links TRBV2 with TRBJ2-3; 9 nucleotides match TRBD2. This CDR3 is 14 amino acids long. V lost 6 bases and J lost 3; bases outside the gene matches: 4. Germline CDR1 SNHLY, CDR2 FYNNEI. The CDR3 region is CASSRTSATDTQYF. The CDR3 coding sequence is TGTGCCAGCAGCCGGACTAGCGCAACAGATACGCAGTATTTT.

The chain links TRBV7-3 to TRBJ1-1; tentatively, D is TRBD1 (6 bases). The germline V and J ends were trimmed by 1 base and 0 bases, with 9 bases remaining between them. Per the germline V gene, CDR1 is SGHTA and CDR2 is FQGTGA. The CDR3 totals 15 residues. The CDR3 sequence: CASSLKGGMNTEAFF. The CDR3, as DNA: TGTGCCAGCAGCTTAAAGGGGGGCATGAACACTGAAGCTTTCTTT.

Notes on this clone: This CDR3 is also generated by other DNA sequences in the sample. The V and J genes are TRBV28 and TRBJ2-6; D is perhaps TRBD1 or TRBD2 (5 bases each). CDR1 and CDR2 from the germline V gene are MDHEN and SYDVKM. V shed 3 bases and J shed 0 bases, with 6 bases lying between them. This CDR3 spans 15 amino acids. In DNA form, the CDR3 reads TGTGCCAGCAGTTTTGGGGGCTCTGGGGCCAACGTCCTGACTTTC. This gives the protein CASSFGGSGANVLTF.